The 21 T cell receptor beta chains below were found in one sample sequenced in a study of T cells in Graves' hyperthyroidism and ophthalmopathy. Amplification targeted TCR beta CDR3 regions from RNA transcripts. TCR CDR3 underwent first-round RT-PCR with the HTBI primer set. Using its own MiXCR run on the multiplex PCR reads, TCRdb lists one record per CDR3 protein. The sample lists some 250,000 distinct CDR3 sequences; approximately 15% were seen once. The sample consisted of blood. The receptors here all came from a woman between 40 and 55 years old with Graves' hyperthyroidism that later progressed to Graves' ophthalmopathy.

This clonotype has a count of ten or more. The chain carries TRBV27 and TRBJ2-1; 9 bases map to TRBD2. Trimming took 6 bases from V and 10 from J; bases not matched to a gene: 10. This CDR3 region has 14 residues. Germline V CDR1 and CDR2: MNHEY, SMNVEV (reference sequence). CDR3 nucleotides: TGTGCCAGCAGGGGACTAGCCCGAGTAAGGGAGCAGTTCTTC. It encodes CASRGLARVREQFF.

This clonotype was picked up many times. The chain uses TRBV11-2 and TRBJ1-4; weak D call: TRBD1 (5 bases). CDR3 length: 15 residues. Germline V lookup: CDR1 SGHAT, CDR2 FQNNGV. Trimming pared 1 base from V and 2 bases from J, leaving 8 bases between. The CDR3: CASSLGAGTNEKLFF. In DNA form, the CDR3 reads TGTGCCAGCAGCTTAGGCGCAGGGACTAATGAAAAACTGTTTTTT.

Only a few counts were recorded for this clonotype. The J gene is TRBJ2-2, the V gene TRBV29-1; 16 positions match TRBD2. With 7 bases clipped from V and 4 bases from J, the junction kept 12 bases outside the gene matches. CDR3 length: 18 amino acids. Germline CDR1 and CDR2: SQVTM and ANQGSEA. CDR3 sequence reads: CSAAGTSGRDGITGELFF. CDR3 coding DNA: TGCAGCGCCGCCGGGACTAGCGGGAGGGATGGTATCACCGGGGAGCTGTTTTTT.

This clonotype was observed at least ten times. The rearrangement links TRBV11-2 to TRBJ2-7; D is unclear. The CDR3 runs to 14 residues. V gave up 1 base and J gave up 5 bases, with 12 bases separating them. Germline CDR1 reads SGHAT; CDR2 reads FQNNGV. As DNA, the CDR3 is TGTGCCAGCAGCTTAGTCGGGCAGGAGCACGAGCAGTACTTC. Amino acids: CASSLVGQEHEQYF.

V usage is TRBV5-6 and J usage is TRBJ2-1, with 7 bases matching TRBD2. With 2 bases clipped from V and 5 bases from J, the junction kept 7 bases outside the gene matches. The CDR3 covers 15 residues. Germline CDR1 and CDR2: SGHDT and YYEEEE. For the CDR3, the DNA is TGTGCCAGCAGCTTCCCCCTAGCGGAGAACAATGAGCAGTTCTTC. Its translation is CASSFPLAENNEQFF.

At least ten counts were recorded for this clonotype. The genes are TRBV6-4 and TRBJ2-2; weak D call: TRBD1 (6 bases). The V gene's germline CDR1 is MRHNA and CDR2 SNTAGT. Trimming shortened V by 9 bases and J by 5 bases, and 19 bases separated the two germline ends. The CDR3 is 15 amino acids. CDR3 bases: TGTGCCAGACCGGGACAACCCGACCTAACCGGGGAGCTGTTTTTT. It specifies CARPGQPDLTGELFF.

This clonotype was detected many times. The V and J genes are TRBV18 and TRBJ1-4; unclear D gene. The germline V gene encodes CDR1 KGHSH and CDR2 LQKENI. The V and J ends lost 6 bases and 6 bases respectively, with 17 bases between them. The CDR3 loop spans 15 amino acids. This CDR3 is CASSQTLPPDEKLFF. The DNA of the CDR3 is TGTGCCAGCTCCCAAACCCTCCCCCCCGATGAAAAACTGTTTTTT. Looking up the rest from reference TRBV18 and TRBJ1-4 gives the full variable domain: NAGVMQNPRHLVRRRGQEARLRCSPMKGHSHVYWYRQLPEEGLKFMVYLQKENIIDESGMPKERFSAEFPKEGPSILRIQQVVRGDSAAYFCASSQTLPPDEKLFFGSGTQLSVL.

About this clonotype: One base away lies a much larger clone, so this may be a sequencing read error. The chain has TRBV13 and TRBJ2-1, with 10 bases that match TRBD2. The J segment lost 12 bases and the V segment lost 3 bases, leaving 8 bases of the junction unmatched. CDR1 PRHDT and CDR2 FYEKMQ come from the germline V gene (reference sequence). CDR3 length: 14 residues. The CDR3 DNA reads as TGTGCCAGCAGCTTGCCGCTAGCGGGAGTTGCGCAGTTCTTC. As protein: CASSLPLAGVAQFF.

This clonotype has ten or more counts. This chain uses TRBV28 with TRBJ2-1; no firm D call. Germline V gene sequence: CDR1 MDHEN, CDR2 SYDVKM. V lost 10 bases and J 6 bases, leaving 16 bases between the germline ends. This CDR3 comprises 13 residues. The CDR3 spells CATRSSFVNEQFF. CDR3 bases: TGTGCCACCAGGAGTAGTTTCGTCAATGAGCAGTTCTTC.

The J gene is TRBJ1-2, the V gene TRBV3-1; 7 nucleotides line up with TRBD1. J gave up 6 bases and V 1 base, and 5 bases lay outside the gene matches. CDR3 size: 14 residues. Germline V lookup: CDR1 LGHDT, CDR2 YNNKEL (reference sequence). The CDR3 DNA sequence: TGTGCCAGCAGCCAAGGGGACAGAATGAATGGCTACACCTTC. Translation gives CASSQGDRMNGYTF. The full variable domain, in which reference TRBV3-1 and TRBJ1-2 provide the parts outside the CDR3, is DTAVSQTPKYLVTQMGNDKSIKCEQNLGHDTMYWYKQDSKKFLKIMFSYNNKELIINETVPNRFSPKSPDKAHLNLHINSLELGDSAVYFCASSQGDRMNGYTFGSGTRLTVV.

This clonotype was recorded many times. The chain combines TRBV30 with TRBJ2-7, with 8 bases identical to TRBD1. The CDR3 is 13 amino acids. CDR1 is GTSNPN, CDR2 SVGIG, per germline (reference sequence). With V trimmed by 1 base and J by 7 bases, 6 bases remained unmatched. The CDR3 sequence: CAWSGTGFREQYF. CDR3 nucleotide sequence: TGTGCCTGGAGTGGGACAGGGTTTCGGGAGCAGTACTTC.

On this clonotype itself: This clone may be a read error of a much larger clone one base away. The chain carries TRBV3-1 and TRBJ2-2; D is perhaps TRBD2 (6 bases). CDR1 is LGHDT, CDR2 YNNKEL, per germline (reference sequence). The CDR3 runs 14 residues. CDR3 amino acids: CASSQDIGTGGLFF. In DNA, the CDR3 is TGTGCCAGCAGCCAAGATATCGGCACCGGGGGGCTGTTTTTT.

This clonotype has at least ten counts. This chain links TRBV3-1 with TRBJ1-1; D is undetermined. V lost 0 bases to trimming and J lost 1 base, with 9 bases between them. This CDR3 comprises 15 residues. Germline V gives CDR1 LGHDT, CDR2 YNNKEL (reference sequence). The DNA of the CDR3 is TGTGCCAGCAGCCAAGAATGGGCAGGGAACACTGAAGCTTTCTTT. Translated, it gives CASSQEWAGNTEAFF.

There are many counts of this clonotype. The rearrangement links TRBV5-6 to TRBJ2-7, with 9 positions matching TRBD1. Germline V gene sequence: CDR1 SGHDT, CDR2 YYEEEE. CDR3 size: 16 residues. After removal of 1 base from V and 5 bases from J, the junction contained 10 bases not matched to a gene. CDR3 in DNA: TGTGCCAGCAGCTTGCAGGGGACAGGGTGGCATAACGAGCAGTACTTC. Translating gives CASSLQGTGWHNEQYF. The full variable domain, rest sourced from reference TRBV5-6 and TRBJ2-7, is DAGVTQSPTHLIKTRGQQVTLRCSPKSGHDTVSWYQQALGQGPQFIFQYYEEEERQRGNFPDRFSGHQFPNYSSELNVNALLLGDSALYLCASSLQGTGWHNEQYFGPGTRLTVT.

The chain employs TRBV9 and TRBJ2-1; D possibly uses TRBD1 or TRBD2 (5 bases each). The CDR3 contains 12 residues. V lost 1 base and J 12 bases, leaving 11 bases between the germline ends. CDR1 SGDLS and CDR2 YYNGEE come from the germline V gene. The CDR3 sequence: CASSVFGGVQFF. CDR3 bases: TGTGCCAGCAGCGTATTTGGGGGTGTGCAGTTCTTC.

This clonotype was seen a few times. The gene calls are TRBV7-9 and TRBJ2-1, with TRBD2 matching 10 bases. Germline loops: CDR1 SEHNR, CDR2 FQNEAQ (reference sequence). The CDR3 length is 16 residues. After removal of 3 bases from V and 4 bases from J, the junction contained 6 bases not matched to a gene. The DNA for the CDR3 is TGTGCCAGCAGCTTGACTAGCGGGCCCCGATACAATGAGCAGTTCTTC. Translation gives CASSLTSGPRYNEQFF.

This clonotype was recorded at least ten times. The V gene is TRBV7-2, the J gene TRBJ2-1, with D unclear. This CDR3 contains 16 residues. Germline CDR1 is SGHTA and CDR2 is FQGNSA. Between the trimmed V and J ends, which lost 5 bases and 0 bases, there was a span of 14 bases. CDR3 amino acids: CASSPAGQRSYNEQFF. CDR3 nucleotides: TGTGCCAGCAGCCCTGCTGGGCAGCGCTCCTACAATGAGCAGTTCTTC.

This clonotype was picked up many times. This sequence joins TRBV6-1 and TRBJ2-3, with a tentative D call TRBD1 (6 bases). The V gene's germline CDR1 is MNHNS and CDR2 SASEGT. There are 13 residues in the CDR3. Trimming left V 7 bases short and J 0 bases short, with 8 bases between. The CDR3 region is CASMTGSTDTQYF. The CDR3 nucleotides read TGTGCCAGCATGACAGGCAGCACAGATACGCAGTATTTT.

This clonotype has ten or more counts. This rearrangement joins TRBV2 to TRBJ1-2; D uncertain. CDR3 length equals 13 residues. Germline V gene data show CDR1 as SNHLY and CDR2 as FYNNEI. V was shortened by 6 bases and J by 1 base, with 9 bases between the two germline ends. The DNA for the CDR3 is TGTGCCAGCAGACCTACCTTTAACTATGGCTACACCTTC. This gives the protein CASRPTFNYGYTF.

This clonotype was observed a handful of times. This chain uses TRBV2 with TRBJ2-1; D might be TRBD2 (5 bases). Germline V CDR1 and CDR2: SNHLY, FYNNEI. With 8 bases removed from V and 0 bases from J, the gap between germline ends came to 11 bases. This CDR3 has 14 residues. CDR3 DNA: TGTGCCAGCGGGTCAGCGGCCTCCTACAATGAGCAGTTCTTC. Protein sequence: CASGSAASYNEQFF.

This clonotype was observed many times. The V gene is TRBV28, the J gene TRBJ2-1; 7 nucleotides line up with TRBD2. CDR1 is MDHEN, CDR2 SYDVKM, per germline. V lost 3 bases, J lost 4 bases, and 12 bases stayed unmatched. The CDR3 loop spans 17 amino acids. The CDR3: CASSFRLYSSGYNEQFF. DNA of the CDR3: TGTGCCAGCAGTTTCCGGCTCTACTCTAGCGGTTACAATGAGCAGTTCTTC.